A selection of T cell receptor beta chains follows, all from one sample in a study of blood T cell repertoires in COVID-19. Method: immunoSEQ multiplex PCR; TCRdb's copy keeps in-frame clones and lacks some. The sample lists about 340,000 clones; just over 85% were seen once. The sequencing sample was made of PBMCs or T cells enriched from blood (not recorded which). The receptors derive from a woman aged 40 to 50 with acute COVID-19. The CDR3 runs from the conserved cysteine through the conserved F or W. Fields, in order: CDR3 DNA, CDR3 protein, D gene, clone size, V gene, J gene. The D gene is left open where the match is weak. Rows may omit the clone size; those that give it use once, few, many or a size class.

TGTGCCAGCAGTCTAAGGGGGCTTATGATCTACACCTTC	CASSLRGLMIYTF	TRBD1	.	TRBV28	TRBJ1-2
TGTGCCAGCAGTTCCCGCGGGGGGTCCCTGGTCTATGGCTACACCTTC	CASSSRGGSLVYGYTF	.	once	TRBV27	TRBJ1-2
TGTGCCAGTAGTATTATCCCCATCGACAGGGGGCGAAGATACACTGAAGCTTTCTTT	CASSIIPIDRGRRYTEAFF	TRBD1	.	TRBV19	TRBJ1-1
TGTGCCAGCAGTTTATCCCCAGGGCGTTCACCCCTCCACTTT	CASSLSPGRSPLHF	.	.	TRBV27	TRBJ1-6
TGCAGTGCTAGTGAGGCGGGGTTAGGACAGCCCCAGCATTTT	CSASEAGLGQPQHF	.	.	TRBV20-1	TRBJ1-5
TGTGCCAGCAGCCAAGATACCGGACAGCAAGGACGTCTGGCCTACGAGCAGTACTTC	CASSQDTGQQGRLAYEQYF	.	.	TRBV14	TRBJ2-7
TGTGCCAGCAGCGTAGAGGGACAGTTCTACGAGCAGTACTTC	CASSVEGQFYEQYF	TRBD1	.	TRBV9	TRBJ2-7
TGTGCCAGCAGTTTATCGGGACAGATTAATTCACCCCTCCACTTT	CASSLSGQINSPLHF	TRBD1	.	TRBV27	TRBJ1-6
TGCGCCAGCACCTTGTTGGCCAGGGGCCCATTAAAGAACACTGAAGCTTTCTTT	CASTLLARGPLKNTEAFF	.	.	TRBV5-1	TRBJ1-1
TGCGCCAGCAGCTTGAATACCGCGTCCACCGGGGAGCTGTTTTTT	CASSLNTASTGELFF	.	few	TRBV5-1	TRBJ2-2
TGTGCCACCAGTGATGGACCGGGACAGGGGGCATGGGATACGCAGTATTTT	CATSDGPGQGAWDTQYF	TRBD1	.	TRBV24-1	TRBJ2-3
TGTGCCAGCAGTTTATCGGGTCACTTGGGCAGCTACGAGCAGTACTTC	CASSLSGHLGSYEQYF	.	.	TRBV27	TRBJ2-7
TGCGCCAGCAGCTCCGGGACAGGGGGTACCGGGGAGCTGTTTTTT	CASSSGTGGTGELFF	TRBD1	once	TRBV5-1	TRBJ2-2
TGTGCCAGCAGCTTAGCCCCCAATACCTTC	CASSLAPNTF	.	.	TRBV7-9	TRBJ1-2
TGTGCCAGCAGCGTAGACTCCGGGACAGCATATCAGCCCCAGCATTTT	CASSVDSGTAYQPQHF	TRBD1	.	TRBV9	TRBJ1-5
TGTGCCAGCAGCTTAGGAGGGGGCCGGAACACTGAAGCTTTCTTT	CASSLGGGRNTEAFF	TRBD1	once	TRBV11-3	TRBJ1-1
TGTGCCAGCAGCCCCCCCGGACTAGCGGGAGGCGGGCAGTTCTTC	CASSPPGLAGGGQFF	TRBD2	.	TRBV7-2	TRBJ2-1
TGTGCCAGCAGTTTTAGGGGCTACGAGCAGTACTTC	CASSFRGYEQYF	.	.	TRBV12-3/TRBV12-4	TRBJ2-7
TGTGCTAGTGGCCCGGGACAGTTGAACACTGAAGCTTTCTTT	CASGPGQLNTEAFF	TRBD1	.	TRBV12-5	TRBJ1-1
TGTGCCAGTAGTATATCGGGACAGATATTAAACATTCAGTACTTC	CASSISGQILNIQYF	TRBD1	.	TRBV19	TRBJ2-4